This T cell receptor beta chain was profiled in a study of blood T cell repertoires in COVID-19. Turning to the study itself: The analysed material was cDNA or gDNA that came from T cells, B-cell-depleted T cells, or PBMCs.

In the authors' workflow: The assay estimated nucleated cells by amplifying reference gene primers. Clones were sequenced by immunoSEQ multiplex PCR, and TCRdb holds only the in-frame ones, with some missing. Clone size and the V and J calls come from that table; the DNA yielded D and trimming. The sample holds 50,000 to 70,000 clones, approximately 79% seen once. The ends were cut back, 8 bases at V and 4 bases at J, with 17 bases in the middle. The CDR3 length is 14 residues. Per germline, CDR1 MNHEY and CDR2 SVGAGI. The rearrangement joins TRBV6-5 to TRBJ1-2; D call uncertain. The source material was peripheral blood. The sequence came from a man in his 60s with acute or convalescent COVID-19. CDR3 sequence: CASLTGRLGYGYTF. CDR3 nucleotide sequence: TGTGCCAGCTTAACGGGTCGGTTAGGCTATGGCTACACCTTC.